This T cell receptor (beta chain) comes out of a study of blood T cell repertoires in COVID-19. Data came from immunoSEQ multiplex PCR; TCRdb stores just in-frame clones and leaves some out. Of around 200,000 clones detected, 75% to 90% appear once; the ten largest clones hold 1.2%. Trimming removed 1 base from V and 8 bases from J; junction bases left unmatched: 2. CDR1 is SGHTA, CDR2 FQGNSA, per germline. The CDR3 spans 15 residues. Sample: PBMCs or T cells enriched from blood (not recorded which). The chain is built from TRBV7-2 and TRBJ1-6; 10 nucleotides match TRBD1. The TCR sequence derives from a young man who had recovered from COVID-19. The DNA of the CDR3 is TGTGCCAGCAGCTTAGAGGGACAGGGGTATTCACCCCTCCACTTT. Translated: CASSLEGQGYSPLHF. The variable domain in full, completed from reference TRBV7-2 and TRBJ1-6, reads GAGVSQSPSNKVTEKGKDVELRCDPISGHTALYWYRQSLGQGLEFLIYFQGNSAPDKSGLPSDRFSAERTGGSVSTLTIQRTQQEDSAVYLCASSLEGQGYSPLHFGNGTRLTVT.